This TCR beta chain derives from a study of response to subunit inactivated influenza vaccine. Study-level findings and limits: Few additional T cells are recruited per seasonal influenza vaccination, authors suggested.

One entry per CDR3 protein, called by TCRdb with MiXCR from the RT-PCR reads. This sample yields about 780,000 distinct CDR3 sequences, of which less than 20% are seen a single time; approximately 11% belongs to the top ten. There are a few counts of this clonotype. Its antigen is undetermined. V shed 5 bases and J shed 3 bases, with 1 base lying between them. The CDR3 runs 10 residues. CDR1 MNHEY and CDR2 SVGEGT come from the germline V gene. The input for sequencing was PBMCs from blood, taken less than 6 days after vaccination. The rearrangement joins TRBV6-2 or TRBV6-3 to TRBJ2-5; D unclear. This sequence originates from a man aged 50 or older who received an inactivated influenza vaccine. This CDR3 is CASSKETQYF. CDR3 nucleotide sequence: TGTGCCAGCAGTAAAGAGACCCAGTACTTC.